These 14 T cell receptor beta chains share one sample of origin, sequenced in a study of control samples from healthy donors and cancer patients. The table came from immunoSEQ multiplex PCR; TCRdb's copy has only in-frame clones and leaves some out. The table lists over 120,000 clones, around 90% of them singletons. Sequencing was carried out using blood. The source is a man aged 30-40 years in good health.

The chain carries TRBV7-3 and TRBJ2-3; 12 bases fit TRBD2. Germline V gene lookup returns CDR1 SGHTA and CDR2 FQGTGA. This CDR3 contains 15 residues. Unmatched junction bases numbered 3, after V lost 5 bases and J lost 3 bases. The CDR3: CASSPGTSGTDTQYF. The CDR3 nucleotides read TGTGCCAGCAGCCCCGGGACTAGCGGGACAGATACGCAGTATTTT.

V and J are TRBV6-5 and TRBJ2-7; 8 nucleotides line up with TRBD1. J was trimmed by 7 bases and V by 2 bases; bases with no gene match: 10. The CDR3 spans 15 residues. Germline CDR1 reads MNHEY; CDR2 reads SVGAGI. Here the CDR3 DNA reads TGTGCCAGCAGTTACGCCGCGACAGGGGCGAGGGAGCAGTACTTC. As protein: CASSYAATGAREQYF.

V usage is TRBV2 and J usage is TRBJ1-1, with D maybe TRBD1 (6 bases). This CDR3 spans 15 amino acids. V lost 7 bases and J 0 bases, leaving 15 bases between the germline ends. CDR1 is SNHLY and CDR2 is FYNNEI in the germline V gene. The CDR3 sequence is CASKGLGTMNTEAFF. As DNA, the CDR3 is TGTGCCAGCAAAGGGTTGGGGACAATGAACACTGAAGCTTTCTTT.

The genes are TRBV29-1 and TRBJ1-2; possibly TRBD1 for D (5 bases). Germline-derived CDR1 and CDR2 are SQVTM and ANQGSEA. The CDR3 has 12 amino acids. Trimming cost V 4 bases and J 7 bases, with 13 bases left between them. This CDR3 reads CSVVGTDFGYTF. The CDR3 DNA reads TGCAGCGTTGTAGGGACCGATTTTGGCTACACCTTC.

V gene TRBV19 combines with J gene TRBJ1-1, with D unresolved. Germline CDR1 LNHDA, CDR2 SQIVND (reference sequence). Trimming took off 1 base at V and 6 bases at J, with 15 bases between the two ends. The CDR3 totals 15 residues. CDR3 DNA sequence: TGTGCCAGTAGTATAGGTACGTGGGGAAGGGCTGAAGCTTTCTTT. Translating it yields CASSIGTWGRAEAFF.

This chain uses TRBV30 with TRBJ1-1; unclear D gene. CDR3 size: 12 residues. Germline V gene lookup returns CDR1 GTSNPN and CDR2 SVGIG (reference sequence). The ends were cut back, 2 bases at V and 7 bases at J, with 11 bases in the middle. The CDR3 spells CAWSLNEGEAFF. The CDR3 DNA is TGTGCCTGGAGTCTAAACGAGGGTGAAGCTTTCTTT. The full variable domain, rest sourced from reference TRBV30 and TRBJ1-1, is SQTIHQWPATLVQPVGSPLSLECTVEGTSNPNLYWYRQAAGRGLQLLFYSVGIGQISSEVPQNLSASRPQDRQFILSSKKLLLSDSGFYLCAWSLNEGEAFFGQGTRLTVV.

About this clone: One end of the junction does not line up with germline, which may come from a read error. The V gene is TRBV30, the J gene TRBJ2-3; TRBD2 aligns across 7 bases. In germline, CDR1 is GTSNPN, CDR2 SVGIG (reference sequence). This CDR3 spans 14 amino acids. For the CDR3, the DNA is TGTGCCTGGAACGCGGGGGTTAGCACAAATACGCAGTATTTT. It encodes CAWNAGVSTNTQYF. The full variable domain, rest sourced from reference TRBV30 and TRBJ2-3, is SQTIHQWPATLVQPVGSPLSLECTVEGTSNPNLYWYRQAAGRGLQLLFYSVGIGQISSEVPQNLSASRPQDRQFILSSKKLLLSDSGFYLCAWNAGVSTNTQYFGPGTRLTVL.

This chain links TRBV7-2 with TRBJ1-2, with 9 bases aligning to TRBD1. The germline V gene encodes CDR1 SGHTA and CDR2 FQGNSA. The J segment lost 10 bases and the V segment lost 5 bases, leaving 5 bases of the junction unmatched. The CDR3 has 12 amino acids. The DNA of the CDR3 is TGTGCCAGCAGCCCACGGACAGGGGACTACACCTTC. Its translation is CASSPRTGDYTF. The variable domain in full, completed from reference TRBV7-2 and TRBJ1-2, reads GAGVSQSPSNKVTEKGKDVELRCDPISGHTALYWYRQSLGQGLEFLIYFQGNSAPDKSGLPSDRFSAERTGGSVSTLTIQRTQQEDSAVYLCASSPRTGDYTFGSGTRLTVV.

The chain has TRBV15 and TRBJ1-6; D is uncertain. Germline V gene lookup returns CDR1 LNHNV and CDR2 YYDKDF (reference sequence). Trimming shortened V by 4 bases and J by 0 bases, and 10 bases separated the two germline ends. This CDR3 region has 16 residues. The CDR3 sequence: CATSIDRTSYNSPLHF. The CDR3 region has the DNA TGTGCCACCAGCATCGACCGTACCTCCTATAATTCACCCCTCCACTTT.

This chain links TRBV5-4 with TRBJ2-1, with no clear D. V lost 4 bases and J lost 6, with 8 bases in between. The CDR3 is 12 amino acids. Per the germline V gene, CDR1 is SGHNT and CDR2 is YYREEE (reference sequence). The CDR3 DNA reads TGTGCCAGCAGCCAAACCATCAATGAGCAGTTCTTC. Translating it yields CASSQTINEQFF. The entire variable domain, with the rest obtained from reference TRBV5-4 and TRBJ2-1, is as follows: ETGVTQSPTHLIKTRGQQVTLRCSSQSGHNTVSWYQQALGQGPQFIFQYYREEENGRGNFPPRFSGLQFPNYSSELNVNALELDDSALYLCASSQTINEQFFGPGTRLTVL.

The CDR3 nucleotides read TGTGCCAGCAGCTTAGGGTTTTATGGCAGTTACAATGAGCAGTTCTTC. Amino acids: CASSLGFYGSYNEQFF. This sequence joins TRBV11-2 and TRBJ2-1; D is undetermined. This CDR3 has 16 amino acids. Germline lookup yields CDR1 SGHAT and CDR2 FQNNGV. V was shortened by 1 base and J by 4 bases, with 14 bases between the two germline ends.

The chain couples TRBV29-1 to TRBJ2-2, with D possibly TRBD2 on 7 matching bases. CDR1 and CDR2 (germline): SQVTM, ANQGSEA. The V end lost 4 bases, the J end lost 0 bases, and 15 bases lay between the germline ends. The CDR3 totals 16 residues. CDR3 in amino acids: CSVVDWRGPNTGELFF. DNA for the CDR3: TGCAGCGTTGTAGACTGGCGGGGGCCGAACACCGGGGAGCTGTTTTTT.

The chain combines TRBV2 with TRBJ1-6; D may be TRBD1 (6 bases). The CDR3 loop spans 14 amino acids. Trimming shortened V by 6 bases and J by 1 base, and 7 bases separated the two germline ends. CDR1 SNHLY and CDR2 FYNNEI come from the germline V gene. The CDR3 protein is CASRQGSYNSPLHF. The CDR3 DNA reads TGTGCCAGCAGACAGGGATCCTATAATTCACCCCTCCACTTT. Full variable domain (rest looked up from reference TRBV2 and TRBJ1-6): EPEVTQTPSHQVTQMGQEVILRCVPISNHLYFYWYRQILGQKVEFLVSFYNNEISEKSEIFDDQFSVERPDGSNFTLKIRSTKLEDSAMYFCASRQGSYNSPLHFGNGTRLTVT.

The CDR3, as DNA: TGTGCCAGCAGCGTAGCTGGCCAACCCTACAATGAGCAGTTCTTC. Translating gives CASSVAGQPYNEQFF. This chain connects TRBV9 to TRBJ2-1; D gene unclear. Per the germline V gene, CDR1 is SGDLS and CDR2 is YYNGEE. This CDR3 has 15 residues. Deletions cut 0 bases from V and 2 bases from J, with 9 bases between.